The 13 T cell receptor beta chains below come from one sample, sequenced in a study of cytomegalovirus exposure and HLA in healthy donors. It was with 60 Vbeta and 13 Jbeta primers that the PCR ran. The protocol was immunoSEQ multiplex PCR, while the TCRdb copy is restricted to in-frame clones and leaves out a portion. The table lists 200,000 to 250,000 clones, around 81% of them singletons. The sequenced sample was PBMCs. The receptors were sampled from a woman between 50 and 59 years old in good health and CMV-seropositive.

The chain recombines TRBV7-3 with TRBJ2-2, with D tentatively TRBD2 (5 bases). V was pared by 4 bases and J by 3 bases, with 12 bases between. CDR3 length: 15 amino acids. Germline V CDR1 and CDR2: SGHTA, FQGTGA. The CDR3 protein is CASSSTGSHTGELFF. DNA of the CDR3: TGTGCCAGCAGCTCCACGGGGTCGCACACCGGGGAGCTGTTTTTT.

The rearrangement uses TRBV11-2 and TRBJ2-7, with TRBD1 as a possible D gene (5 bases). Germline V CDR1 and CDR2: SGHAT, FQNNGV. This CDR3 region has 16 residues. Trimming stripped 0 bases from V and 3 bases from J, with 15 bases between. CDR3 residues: CASSLDRGDRHYEQYF. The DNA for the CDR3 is TGTGCCAGCAGCTTAGATAGGGGCGACAGACACTACGAGCAGTACTTC. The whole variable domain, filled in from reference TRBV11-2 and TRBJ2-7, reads EAGVAQSPRYKIIEKRQSVAFWCNPISGHATLYWYQQILGQGPKLLIQFQNNGVVDDSQLPKDRFSAERLKGVDSTLKIQPAKLEDSAVYLCASSLDRGDRHYEQYFGPGTRLTVT.

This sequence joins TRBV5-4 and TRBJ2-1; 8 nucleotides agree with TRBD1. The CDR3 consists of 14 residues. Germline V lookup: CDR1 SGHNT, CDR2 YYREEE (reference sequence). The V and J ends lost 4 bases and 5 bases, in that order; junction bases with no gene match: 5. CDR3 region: CASSPRTGNNEQFF. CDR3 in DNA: TGTGCCAGCAGCCCAAGGACAGGGAACAATGAGCAGTTCTTC.

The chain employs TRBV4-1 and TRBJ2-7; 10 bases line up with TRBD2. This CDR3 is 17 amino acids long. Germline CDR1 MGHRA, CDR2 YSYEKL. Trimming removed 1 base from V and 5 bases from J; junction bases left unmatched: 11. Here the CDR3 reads CASSQVGGGLASNEQYF. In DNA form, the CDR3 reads TGCGCCAGCAGCCAAGTTGGGGGGGGACTAGCGTCCAACGAGCAGTACTTC.

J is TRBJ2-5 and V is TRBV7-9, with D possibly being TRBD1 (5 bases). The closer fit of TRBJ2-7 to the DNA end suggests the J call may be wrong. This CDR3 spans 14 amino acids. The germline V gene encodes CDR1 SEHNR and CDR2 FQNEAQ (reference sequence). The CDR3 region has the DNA TGTGCCAGCAGCCCCCCCAGGAAGGGGTACGAGCAGTACTTC. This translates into CASSPPRKGYEQYF.

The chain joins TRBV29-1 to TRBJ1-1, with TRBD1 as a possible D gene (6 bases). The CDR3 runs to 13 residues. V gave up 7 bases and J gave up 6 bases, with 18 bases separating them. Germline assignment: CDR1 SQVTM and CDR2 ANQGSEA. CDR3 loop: CSARTGTRAEAFF. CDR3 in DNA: TGCAGCGCACGGACGGGGACACGAGCTGAAGCTTTCTTT.

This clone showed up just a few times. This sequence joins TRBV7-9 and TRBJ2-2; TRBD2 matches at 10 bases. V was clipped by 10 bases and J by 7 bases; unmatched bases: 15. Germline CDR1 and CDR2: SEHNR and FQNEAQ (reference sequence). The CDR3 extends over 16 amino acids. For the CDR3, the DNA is TGTGCCACCCAGGTAGCGGGGGGCCATTCTGGCGGGGAGCTGTTTTTT. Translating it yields CATQVAGGHSGGELFF.

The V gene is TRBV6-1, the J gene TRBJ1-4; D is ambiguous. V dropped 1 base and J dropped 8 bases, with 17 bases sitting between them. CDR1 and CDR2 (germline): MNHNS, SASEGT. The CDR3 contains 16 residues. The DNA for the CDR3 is TGTGCCAGCAGTGAAGGCAAGACGGACTTTGGGGAAAAACTGTTTTTT. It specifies CASSEGKTDFGEKLFF.

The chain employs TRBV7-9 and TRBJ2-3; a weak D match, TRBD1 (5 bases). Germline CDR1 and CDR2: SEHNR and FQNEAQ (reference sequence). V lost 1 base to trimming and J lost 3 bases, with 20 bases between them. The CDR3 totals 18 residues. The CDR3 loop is CASSLGSQGWVKTDTQYF. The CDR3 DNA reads TGTGCCAGCAGCTTAGGGTCTCAGGGTTGGGTTAAAACAGATACGCAGTATTTT.

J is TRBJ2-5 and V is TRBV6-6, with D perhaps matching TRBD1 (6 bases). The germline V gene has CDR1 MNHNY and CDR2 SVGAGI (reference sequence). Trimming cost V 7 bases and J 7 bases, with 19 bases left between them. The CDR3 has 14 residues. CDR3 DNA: TGTGCCAGCATTTCTCAGGGGTTTGTAGGGACCCAGTACTTC. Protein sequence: CASISQGFVGTQYF.

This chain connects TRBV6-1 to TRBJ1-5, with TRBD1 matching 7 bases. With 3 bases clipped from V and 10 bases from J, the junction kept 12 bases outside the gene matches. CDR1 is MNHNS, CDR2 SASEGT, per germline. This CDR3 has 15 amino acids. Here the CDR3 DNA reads TGTGCCAGCAGTGAGGGACAGTCATGGAGCAGACCCCAGCATTTT. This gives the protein CASSEGQSWSRPQHF.

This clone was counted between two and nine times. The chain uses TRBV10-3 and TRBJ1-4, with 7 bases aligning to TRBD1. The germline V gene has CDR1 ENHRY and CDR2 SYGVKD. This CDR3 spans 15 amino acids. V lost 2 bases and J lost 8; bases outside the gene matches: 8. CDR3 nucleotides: TGTGCCATCAGTGAGGGCGGAGGGGGCCGGGAAAAACTGTTTTTT. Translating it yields CAISEGGGGREKLFF.

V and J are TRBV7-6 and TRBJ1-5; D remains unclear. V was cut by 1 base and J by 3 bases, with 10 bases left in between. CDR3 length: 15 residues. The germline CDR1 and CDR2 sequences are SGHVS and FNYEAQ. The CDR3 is CASSLVLGANQPQHF. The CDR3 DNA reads TGTGCCAGCAGCTTAGTGTTGGGAGCCAATCAGCCCCAGCATTTT.